The 5 T cell receptor beta chains below all came from one sample that was sequenced in a study of T-cell memory formation after mild COVID-19. TCRdb reprocessed the 5' RACE reads with MiXCR, giving one entry per CDR3 protein. The data show 360,000 or so distinct CDR3 sequences, with approximately 27% seen just once and 13% held by the top ten. Input material: PBMCs or a T cell subset sorted from them (not recorded which). Receptors originate from an adult woman who had mild COVID-19 (a few samples of this study predate the infection). Cell type and time point are not known.

This chain links TRBV2 with TRBJ2-3, with 8 bases identical to TRBD2. In germline, CDR1 is SNHLY, CDR2 FYNNEI. This CDR3 is 17 amino acids long. V was clipped by 5 bases and J by 2 bases; unmatched bases: 12. CDR3 DNA sequence: TGTGCCAGCAGTCCCTACATCGGGACTAGAGACACAGATACGCAGTATTTT. This codes for CASSPYIGTRDTDTQYF.

CDR3 amino acids: CASSLGGSAEAFF. The CDR3 DNA follows: TGTGCCAGCAGTTTGGGAGGGAGCGCTGAAGCTTTCTTT. This chain links TRBV27 with TRBJ1-1; D unresolved. The CDR3 covers 13 residues. Germline V gives CDR1 MNHEY, CDR2 SMNVEV (reference sequence). V gave up 3 bases and J gave up 6 bases, with 11 bases separating them.

This clonotype was seen a few times. The rearrangement joins TRBV9 to TRBJ2-7, with TRBD1 matching 8 bases. The V gene's germline CDR1 is SGDLS and CDR2 YYNGEE. The CDR3 extends over 15 amino acids. V was clipped by 3 bases and J by 1 base; unmatched bases: 6. The CDR3 nucleotides read TGTGCCAGCAGCGCGACAGGGGCTCCTTCCTACGAGCAGTACTTC. This codes for CASSATGAPSYEQYF.

This clonotype was seen more than once but under ten times. The chain links TRBV7-3 to TRBJ2-5; D is undetermined. V lost 3 bases and J 2 bases, leaving 13 bases between the germline ends. Germline loops: CDR1 SGHTA, CDR2 FQGTGA. The CDR3 sequence is 15 residues long. CDR3 nucleotide sequence: TGTGCCAGCAGCTTCGTGGCCGGGTGGCAAGAGACCCAGTACTTC. Amino acid sequence: CASSFVAGWQETQYF. Complete variable domain (other parts from reference TRBV7-3 and TRBJ2-5): GAGVSQTPSNKVTEKGKYVELRCDPISGHTALYWYRQSLGQGPEFLIYFQGTGAADDSGLPNDRFFAVRPEGSVSTLKIQRTERGDSAVYLCASSFVAGWQETQYFGPGTRLLVL.

This chain connects TRBV7-2 to TRBJ2-7; 11 bases are a match to TRBD2. V was clipped by 1 base and J by 9 bases; unmatched bases: 17. This CDR3 has 18 residues. CDR1 SGHTA and CDR2 FQGNSA come from the germline V gene. CDR3: CASSLVASGGSDTTRQYF. CDR3 bases: TGTGCCAGCAGCTTAGTCGCTAGCGGGGGGAGCGATACTACGAGGCAGTACTTC.